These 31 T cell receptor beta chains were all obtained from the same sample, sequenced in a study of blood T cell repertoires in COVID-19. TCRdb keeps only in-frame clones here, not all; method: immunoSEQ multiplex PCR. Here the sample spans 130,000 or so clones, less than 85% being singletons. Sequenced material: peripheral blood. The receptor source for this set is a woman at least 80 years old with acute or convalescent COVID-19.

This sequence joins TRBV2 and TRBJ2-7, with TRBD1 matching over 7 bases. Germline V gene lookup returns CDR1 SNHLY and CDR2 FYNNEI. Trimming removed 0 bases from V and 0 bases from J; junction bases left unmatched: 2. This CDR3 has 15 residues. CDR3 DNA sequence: TGTGCCAGCAGTGAAGCACAGGGGCCCTCCTACGAGCAGTACTTC. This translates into CASSEAQGPSYEQYF.

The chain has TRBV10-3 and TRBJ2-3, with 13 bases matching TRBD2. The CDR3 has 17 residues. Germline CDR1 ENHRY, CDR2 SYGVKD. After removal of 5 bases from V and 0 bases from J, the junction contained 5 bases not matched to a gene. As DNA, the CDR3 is TGTGCCATCAGTCTCGGGACTAGCGGGACTAGCACAGATACGCAGTATTTT. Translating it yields CAISLGTSGTSTDTQYF.

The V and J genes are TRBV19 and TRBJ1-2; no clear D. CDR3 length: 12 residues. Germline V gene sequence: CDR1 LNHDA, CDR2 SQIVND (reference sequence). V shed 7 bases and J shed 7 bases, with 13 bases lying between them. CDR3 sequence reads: CASIDLAGGYTF. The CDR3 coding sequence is TGTGCCAGTATTGATTTGGCGGGTGGCTACACCTTC.

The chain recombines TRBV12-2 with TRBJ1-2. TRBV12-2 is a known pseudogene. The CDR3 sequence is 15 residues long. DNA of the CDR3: TGTGCAAGTCGCAACGGGATCATTGCGAACTATGGCTACACCTTC. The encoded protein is CASRNGIIANYGYTF.

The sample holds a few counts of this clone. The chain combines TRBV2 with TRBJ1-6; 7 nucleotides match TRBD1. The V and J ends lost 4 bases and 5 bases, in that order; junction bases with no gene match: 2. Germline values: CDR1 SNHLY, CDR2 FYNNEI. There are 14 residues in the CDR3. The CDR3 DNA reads TGTGCCAGCAGTGCGGGACAGAATAATTCACCCCTCCACTTT. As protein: CASSAGQNNSPLHF.

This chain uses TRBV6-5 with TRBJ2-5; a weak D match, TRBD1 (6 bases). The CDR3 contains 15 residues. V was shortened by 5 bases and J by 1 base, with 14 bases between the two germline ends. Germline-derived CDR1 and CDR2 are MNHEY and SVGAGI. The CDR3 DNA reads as TGTGCCAGCAGTCTACTAGGGGGAGTCCAAGAGACCCAGTACTTC. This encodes CASSLLGGVQETQYF.

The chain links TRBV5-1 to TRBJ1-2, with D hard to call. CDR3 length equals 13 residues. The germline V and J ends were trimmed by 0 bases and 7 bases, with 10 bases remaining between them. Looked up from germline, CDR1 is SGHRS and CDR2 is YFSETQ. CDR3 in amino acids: CASSLGSLRGYTF. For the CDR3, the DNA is TGCGCCAGCAGCTTGGGGAGCTTACGTGGCTACACCTTC.

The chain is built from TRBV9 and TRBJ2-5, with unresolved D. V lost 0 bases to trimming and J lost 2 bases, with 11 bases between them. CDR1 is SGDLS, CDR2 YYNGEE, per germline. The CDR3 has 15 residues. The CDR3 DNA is TGTGCCAGCAGCGTAGCTGGAAGCGAACAAGAGACCCAGTACTTC. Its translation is CASSVAGSEQETQYF.

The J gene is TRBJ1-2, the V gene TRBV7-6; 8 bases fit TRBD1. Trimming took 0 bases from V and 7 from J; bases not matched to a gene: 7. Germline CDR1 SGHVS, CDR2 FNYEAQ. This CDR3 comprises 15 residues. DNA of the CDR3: TGTGCCAGCAGCTTAGCTGCGGGCAGGGGGCTTGGCTACACCTTC. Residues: CASSLAAGRGLGYTF.

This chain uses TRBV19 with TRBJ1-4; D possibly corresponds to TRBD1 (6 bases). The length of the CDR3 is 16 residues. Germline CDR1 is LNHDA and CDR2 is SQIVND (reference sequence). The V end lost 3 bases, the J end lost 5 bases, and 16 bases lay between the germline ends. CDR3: CASSIPPQGSNEKLFF. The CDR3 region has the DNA TGTGCCAGTAGTATCCCTCCACAGGGCTCGAATGAAAAACTGTTTTTT.

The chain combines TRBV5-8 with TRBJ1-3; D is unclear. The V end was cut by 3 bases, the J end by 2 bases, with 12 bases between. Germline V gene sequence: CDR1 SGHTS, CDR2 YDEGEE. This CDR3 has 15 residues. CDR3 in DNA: TGTGCCAGCAGCTCTTCGTCCGCGACTGGAAACACCATATATTTT. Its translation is CASSSSSATGNTIYF.

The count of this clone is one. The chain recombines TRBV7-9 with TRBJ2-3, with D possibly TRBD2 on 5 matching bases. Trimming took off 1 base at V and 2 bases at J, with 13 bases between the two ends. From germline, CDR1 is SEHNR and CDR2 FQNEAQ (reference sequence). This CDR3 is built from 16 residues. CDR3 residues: CASSLGVSGNTDTQYF. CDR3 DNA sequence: TGTGCCAGCAGCTTAGGTGTTTCGGGGAACACAGATACGCAGTATTTT. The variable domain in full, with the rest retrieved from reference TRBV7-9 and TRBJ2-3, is DTGVSQNPRHKITKRGQNVTFRCDPISEHNRLYWYRQTLGQGPEFLTYFQNEAQLEKSRLLSDRFSAERPKGSFSTLEIQRTEQGDSAMYLCASSLGVSGNTDTQYFGPGTRLTVL.

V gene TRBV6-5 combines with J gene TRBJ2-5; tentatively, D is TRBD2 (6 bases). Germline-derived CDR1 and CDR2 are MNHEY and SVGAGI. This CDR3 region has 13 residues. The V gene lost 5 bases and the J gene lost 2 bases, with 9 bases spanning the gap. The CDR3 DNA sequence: TGTGCCAGCAGTACGGGACTGCAAGAGACCCAGTACTTC. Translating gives CASSTGLQETQYF.

The CDR3 DNA sequence: TGCGCCAGCAGCGCACGGGAGAGGACCTACAATGAGCAGTTCTTC. Translation gives CASSARERTYNEQFF. The J gene is TRBJ2-1, the V gene TRBV5-1, with D perhaps matching TRBD2 (6 bases). The CDR3 is 15 amino acids. Germline CDR1 is SGHRS and CDR2 is YFSETQ. The V end was cut by 4 bases, the J end by 2 bases, with 13 bases between.

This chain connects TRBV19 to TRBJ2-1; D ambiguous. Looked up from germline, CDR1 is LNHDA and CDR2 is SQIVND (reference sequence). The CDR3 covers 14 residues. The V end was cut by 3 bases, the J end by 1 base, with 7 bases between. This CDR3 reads CASSMVRSYNEQFF. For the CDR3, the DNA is TGTGCCAGTAGTATGGTGCGGTCCTACAATGAGCAGTTCTTC.

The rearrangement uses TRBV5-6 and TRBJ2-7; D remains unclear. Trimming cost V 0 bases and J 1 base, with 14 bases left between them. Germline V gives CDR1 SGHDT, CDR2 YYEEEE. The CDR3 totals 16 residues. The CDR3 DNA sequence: TGTGCCAGCAGCTTGGGTCTGTCCGCCGGGTCCTACGAGCAGTACTTC. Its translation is CASSLGLSAGSYEQYF.

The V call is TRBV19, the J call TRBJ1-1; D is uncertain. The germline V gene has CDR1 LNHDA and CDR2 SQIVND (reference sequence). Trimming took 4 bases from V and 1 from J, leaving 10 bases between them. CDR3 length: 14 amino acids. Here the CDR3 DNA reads TGTGCCAGTAGTACGAGGGTTCAGAACACTGAAGCTTTCTTT. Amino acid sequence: CASSTRVQNTEAFF.

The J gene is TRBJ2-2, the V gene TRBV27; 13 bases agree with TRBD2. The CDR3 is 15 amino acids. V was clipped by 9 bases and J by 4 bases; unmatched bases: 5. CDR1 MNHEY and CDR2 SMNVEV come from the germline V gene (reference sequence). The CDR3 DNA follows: TGTGCCAGTAGGACTAGCGGGAGCAGCACCGGGGAGCTGTTTTTT. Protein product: CASRTSGSSTGELFF.

The CDR3 DNA reads TGCGCCAGCAGCCAGACAGGGTACTACGAGCAGTACTTC. Translating gives CASSQTGYYEQYF. The chain links TRBV5-1 to TRBJ2-7, with 7 positions matching TRBD1. CDR3 length: 13 amino acids. CDR1 and CDR2 (germline): SGHRS, YFSETQ. J lost 3 bases, V lost 4 bases, and 4 bases had no gene match.

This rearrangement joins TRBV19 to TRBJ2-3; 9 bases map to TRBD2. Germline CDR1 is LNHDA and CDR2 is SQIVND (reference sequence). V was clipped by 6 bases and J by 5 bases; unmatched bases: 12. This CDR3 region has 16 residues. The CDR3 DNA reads TGTGCCAGTAGCTGGATAGGCGGGGGGGCCCGAGATACGCAGTATTTT. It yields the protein CASSWIGGGARDTQYF.

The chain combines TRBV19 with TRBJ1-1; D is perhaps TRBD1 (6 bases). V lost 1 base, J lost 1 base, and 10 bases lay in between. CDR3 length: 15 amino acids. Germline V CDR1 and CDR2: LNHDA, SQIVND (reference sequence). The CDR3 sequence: CASSIVETGNTEAFF. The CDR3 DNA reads TGTGCCAGTAGTATAGTGGAGACAGGGAACACTGAAGCTTTCTTT. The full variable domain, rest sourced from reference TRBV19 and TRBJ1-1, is DGGITQSPKYLFRKEGQNVTLSCEQNLNHDAMYWYRQDPGQGLRLIYYSQIVNDFQKGDIAEGYSVSREKKESFPLTVTSAQKNPTAFYLCASSIVETGNTEAFFGQGTRLTVV.

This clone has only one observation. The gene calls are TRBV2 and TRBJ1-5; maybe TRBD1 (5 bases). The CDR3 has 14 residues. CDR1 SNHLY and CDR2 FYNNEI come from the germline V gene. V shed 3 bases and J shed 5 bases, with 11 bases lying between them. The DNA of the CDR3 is TGTGCCAGCAGTGATTGGGGGGAATATCAGCCCCAGCATTTT. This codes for CASSDWGEYQPQHF.

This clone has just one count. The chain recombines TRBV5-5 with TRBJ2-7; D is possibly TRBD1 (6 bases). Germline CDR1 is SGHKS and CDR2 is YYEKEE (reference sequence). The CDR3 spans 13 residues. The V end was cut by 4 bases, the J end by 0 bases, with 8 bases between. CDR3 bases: TGTGCCAGCAGCCGGGACAACTCCTACGAGCAGTACTTC. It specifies CASSRDNSYEQYF. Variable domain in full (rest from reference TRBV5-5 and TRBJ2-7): DAGVTQSPTHLIKTRGQQVTLRCSPISGHKSVSWYQQVLGQGPQFIFQYYEKEERGRGNFPDRFSARQFPNYSSELNVNALLLGDSALYLCASSRDNSYEQYFGPGTRLTVT.

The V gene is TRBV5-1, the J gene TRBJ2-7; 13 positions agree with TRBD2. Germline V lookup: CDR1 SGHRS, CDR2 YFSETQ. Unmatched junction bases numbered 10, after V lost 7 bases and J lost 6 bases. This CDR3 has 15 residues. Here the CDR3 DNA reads TGCGCCAGCCAACTCCGGACTAGCGGGAGATTCGAGCAGTACTTC. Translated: CASQLRTSGRFEQYF. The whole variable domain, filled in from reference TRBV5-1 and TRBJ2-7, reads KAGVTQTPRYLIKTRGQQVTLSCSPISGHRSVSWYQQTPGQGLQFLFEYFSETQRNKGNFPGRFSGRQFSNSRSEMNVSTLELGDSALYLCASQLRTSGRFEQYFGPGTRLTVT.

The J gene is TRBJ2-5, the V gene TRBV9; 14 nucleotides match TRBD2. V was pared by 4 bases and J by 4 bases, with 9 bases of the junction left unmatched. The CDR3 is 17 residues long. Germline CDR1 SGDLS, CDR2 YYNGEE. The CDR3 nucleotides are TGTGCCAGCAGCACCCTCGGACTAGCGGGAGGTGGAGAGACCCAGTACTTC. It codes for CASSTLGLAGGGETQYF.

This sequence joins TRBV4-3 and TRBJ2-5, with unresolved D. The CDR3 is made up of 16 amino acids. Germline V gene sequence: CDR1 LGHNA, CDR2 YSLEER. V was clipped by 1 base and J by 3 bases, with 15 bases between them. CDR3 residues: CASSQALFGPEETQYF. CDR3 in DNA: TGCGCCAGCAGCCAAGCGCTCTTTGGGCCGGAAGAGACCCAGTACTTC.

Here the CDR3 reads CASSQRIQGGNEKLFF. The CDR3 DNA sequence: TGCGCCAGCAGCCAGAGAATTCAGGGGGGAAATGAAAAACTGTTTTTT. The gene calls are TRBV4-1 and TRBJ1-4; 7 positions agree with TRBD1. Germline V gene lookup returns CDR1 MGHRA and CDR2 YSYEKL. V dropped 3 bases and J dropped 5; count of bases not matched to a gene: 9. The CDR3 covers 16 residues.

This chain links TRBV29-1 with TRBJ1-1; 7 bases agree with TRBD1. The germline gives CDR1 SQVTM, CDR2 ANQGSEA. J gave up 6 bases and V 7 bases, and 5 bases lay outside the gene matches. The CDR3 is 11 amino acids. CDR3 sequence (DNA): TGCAGCGCGACAGGGCCCGCTGAAGCTTTCTTT. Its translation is CSATGPAEAFF.

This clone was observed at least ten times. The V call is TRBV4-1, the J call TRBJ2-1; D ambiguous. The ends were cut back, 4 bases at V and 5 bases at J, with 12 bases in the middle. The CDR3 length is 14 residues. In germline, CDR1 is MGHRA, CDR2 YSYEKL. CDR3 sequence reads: CASSPITTDNEQFF. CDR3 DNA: TGCGCCAGCAGCCCAATAACGACTGACAATGAGCAGTTCTTC.

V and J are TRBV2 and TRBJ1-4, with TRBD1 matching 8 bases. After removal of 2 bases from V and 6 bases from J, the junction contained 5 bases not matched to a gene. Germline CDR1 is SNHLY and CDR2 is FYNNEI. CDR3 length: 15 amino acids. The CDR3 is CASSEMTGVDEKLFF. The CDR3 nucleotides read TGTGCCAGCAGTGAAATGACAGGGGTTGATGAAAAACTGTTTTTT.

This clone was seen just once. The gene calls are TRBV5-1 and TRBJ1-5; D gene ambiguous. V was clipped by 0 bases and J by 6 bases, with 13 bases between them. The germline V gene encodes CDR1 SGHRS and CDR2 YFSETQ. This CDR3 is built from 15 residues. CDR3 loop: CASSLDGRWGQPQHF. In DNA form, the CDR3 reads TGCGCCAGCAGCTTGGATGGGAGGTGGGGTCAGCCCCAGCATTTT.